The source of this T cell receptor beta chain is a study of T-cell memory formation after mild COVID-19. One entry per CDR3 protein results from TCRdb running MiXCR on the 5' RACE reads. The table lists under 70,000 distinct CDR3 sequences, roughly 9.9% of them singletons, with approximately 1.1% in the top ten. The CDR3 has 15 residues. Per the germline V gene, CDR1 is SEHNR and CDR2 is FQNEAQ (reference sequence). V dropped 7 bases and J dropped 4 bases, with 18 bases sitting between them. Study-wide results and limits: Day 15 to 85 contracting clones showed balanced CD4/CD8; later expanders leaned CD4+. The CD4+ clones that contracted clustered mainly within CM and EM, and the CD8+ clones concentrated in EMRA.

Comments on this clonotype: The antigen remains unidentified.

Sequenced material: PBMCs or a T cell subset sorted from them (not recorded which). This chain links TRBV7-9 with TRBJ2-3, with a tentative D call TRBD1 (5 bases). This sequence was found in a man aged 18-30 years who had mild COVID-19 (a few samples of this study predate the infection). Cell type and time point are not known. This chain's CDR3 is CASKGPRLIPDTQYF. The CDR3 coding sequence is TGTGCCAGCAAGGGGCCGCGGCTTATCCCAGATACGCAGTATTTT.